Listed below are T cell receptor beta chains from one sample, sequenced in a study of blood T cell repertoires in COVID-19. The repertoire was sequenced with immunoSEQ multiplex PCR; TCRdb's copy has only in-frame clones and lacks some. The repertoire has roughly 230,000 clones, 80% to 85% of them found once; the top ten carry about 3.4%. Sequenced material: PBMCs or T cells enriched from blood (not recorded which). These TCRs come from a man aged 50-60 years who had recovered from COVID-19. Each CDR3 is given with its conserved first and last residue. D genes are given only for firm matches. A row's size may be missing; if present it is once, few, many or a size class.

j_call	d_call	clone_size	v_call	cdr3_nt	cdr3_aa
TRBJ1-6	NA	once	TRBV7-2	TGTGCCAGCAACTCCGGGCCCCGAGGGTCACCCCTCCACTTT	CASNSGPRGSPLHF
TRBJ2-7	TRBD2	NA	TRBV6-5	TGTGCCAGCAGTTACAGGGGAGGGAGTGAGCAGTACTTC	CASSYRGGSEQYF
TRBJ1-2	NA	few	TRBV2	TGTGCCAGCAGTGTAGTCCAGGGCCAGGGCTACACCTTC	CASSVVQGQGYTF
TRBJ2-7	NA	NA	TRBV30	TGTGCCTGGAGTAGGCAGAGGTACGAGCAGTACTTC	CAWSRQRYEQYF
TRBJ1-5	NA	once	TRBV2	TGTGCCAGCAGTGAAAAATCAGCCCAGCATTTT	CASSEKSAQHF
TRBJ2-3	TRBD1	NA	TRBV19	TGTGCCAGTAGGAACAGGGGGCGGACAGATACGCAGTATTTT	CASRNRGRTDTQYF
TRBJ2-7	NA	NA	TRBV12-3/TRBV12-4	TGTGCCAGCAGCCCATCCTACGAGCAGTACTTC	CASSPSYEQYF
TRBJ2-3	TRBD1	NA	TRBV2	TGTGCCAGTCAACAGGGGCACTCGACAGATACGCAGTATTTT	CASQQGHSTDTQYF
TRBJ1-1	NA	once	TRBV30	TGTGCCTGGTCCGTACAGGGGAACACTGAAGCTTTCTTT	CAWSVQGNTEAFF
TRBJ1-2	TRBD1	NA	TRBV14	TGTGCCAGCAGCCAAGTAGGGGGCGCTTATGGCTACACCTTC	CASSQVGGAYGYTF
TRBJ2-5	NA	many	TRBV11-2	TGTGCCAGCAGTGGGCAGGTCCTGCAAGAGACCCAGTACTTC	CASSGQVLQETQYF
TRBJ1-2	NA	NA	TRBV5-4	TGTGCCAGCAGCCACAGGGCCCTCTCAGGCTACACCTTC	CASSHRALSGYTF
TRBJ2-7	NA	few	TRBV6-5	TGTGCCAGCATTGGGGGGGCTAATGAGCAGTACTTC	CASIGGANEQYF